This TCR beta chain was obtained from a study of cytomegalovirus exposure and HLA in healthy donors. This CDR3 comprises 14 residues. Primers included in the PCR were 60 Vbeta and 13 Jbeta primers. TCRdb keeps only in-frame clones here, not all; method: immunoSEQ multiplex PCR. In the table there are around 130,000 clones, around 8.5% of which are singletons. Study-wide results and caveats: A later analysis found that most CMV-associated TCR beta chains appeared HLA-restricted. Earlier analysis found most TCR beta V segments productive about 90% or about 30% of the time. Researchers reported in a later analysis that common viral pathogens appeared linked to several top clusters.

This clone was counted only a few times. Its antigen is as yet unknown. The sequence came from a man aged 35-49 years in good health and CMV-seronegative. The sample comprised PBMCs. The chain couples TRBV21-1 to TRBJ1-2. TRBV21-1 is noted as a pseudogene. The CDR3 nucleotides read TGTGCCAGCAGCAAGTCACGGGGAGGCTATGGCTACACCTTC. This encodes CASSKSRGGYGYTF.